This T cell receptor (beta chain) was captured in a study of T cell repertoires and HLA-DP antigens. On the study more broadly: Transduced HeLa cells presented HLA-DP to CD4+ T cells. Pre-culture CD4+ samples used 1,200 ng DNA versus around 220 ng for CD137+CD4+ sorts.

Germline V lookup: CDR1 MNHNS, CDR2 SASEGT. There are 15 residues in the CDR3. The junction had 6 bases not matched to a gene; V was cut back by 8 bases and J by 0 bases. This clone was seen a handful of times. Its antigen is currently unknown. Whole-study findings and limits: Clones undetected before culture averaged roughly 39% against one allele and approximately 50% against the other.

Average purity of the negatively selected CD4+ T cells was more than 95%. The data were produced by immunoSEQ multiplex PCR, yet TCRdb's version contains in-frame clones alone and is incomplete. Of over 60,000 clones listed, 80% are singletons. This chain connects TRBV6-1 to TRBJ2-2; 7 bases match TRBD2. The source is a man aged 55 to 70 in good health and CMV-seronegative. The material sequenced was CD4+ T cells from PBMCs. Here the CDR3 DNA reads TGTGCCAGCCACATGGGGAGGGCGAACACCGGGGAGCTGTTTTTT. It specifies CASHMGRANTGELFF.